Below, 26 T cell receptor beta chains from the same sample are listed, as sequenced in a study of beta chain features in type 1 diabetes. Notes on the study in general: There was a moderate but significant shortening of TCRB CDR3s in all four CD4+ subsets of Type 1 diabetes patients.

Their antigen targets remain unknown. The study reverse transcribed the entire isolated RNA, so it sequenced expressed TCRB transcripts. The table came from immunoSEQ multiplex PCR; TCRdb's copy has only in-frame clones and leaves some out. The sample has about 160,000 clones, roughly 8% seen once; the top ten hold 0.5%. Input material: central memory CD4+ T cells from blood. The receptors derive from a man aged 18 to 29 with type 1 diabetes.

This clone was picked up many times. The rearrangement uses TRBV15 and TRBJ2-7; D remains ambiguous. The CDR3 has 13 residues. Per germline, CDR1 LNHNV and CDR2 YYDKDF (reference sequence). Trimming shortened V by 5 bases and J by 2 bases, and 10 bases separated the two germline ends. This chain's CDR3 is CATSVRQTYEQYF. CDR3 in DNA: TGTGCCACCAGCGTCAGACAAACCTACGAGCAGTACTTC.

CDR3 DNA sequence: TGCGCCAGCAGCCCGACGGGACATCAGAACACTGAAGCTTTCTTT. Residues: CASSPTGHQNTEAFF. V gene TRBV5-1 combines with J gene TRBJ1-1, with a tentative D call TRBD1 (6 bases). This CDR3 is built from 15 residues. Trimming shortened V by 4 bases and J by 1 base, and 14 bases separated the two germline ends. The germline gives CDR1 SGHRS, CDR2 YFSETQ.

This clone was picked up many times. V gene TRBV29-1 combines with J gene TRBJ1-1; TRBD1 agrees at 7 bases. Germline loops: CDR1 SQVTM, CDR2 ANQGSEA. V shed 6 bases, J shed 2 bases, and the junction held 12 bases outside the gene matches. CDR3 size: 15 residues. The CDR3 loop is CSVIPGGKINTEAFF. CDR3 DNA: TGCAGCGTCATACCAGGGGGAAAGATAAACACTGAAGCTTTCTTT.

CDR3 in amino acids: CASSFTGYTEAFF. The DNA of the CDR3 is TGTGCCAGCAGCTTCACAGGGTACACTGAAGCTTTCTTT. The chain couples TRBV11-2 to TRBJ1-1; D is perhaps TRBD1 (6 bases). This CDR3 has 13 residues. Per germline, CDR1 SGHAT and CDR2 FQNNGV. With 3 bases removed from V and 3 bases from J, the gap between germline ends came to 8 bases.

This clone turned up a few times. A much bigger clone sits one base away, suggesting this may be a read error. The chain is built from TRBV7-9 and TRBJ1-1, with D maybe TRBD1 (6 bases). Germline CDR1 is SEHNR and CDR2 is FQNEAQ (reference sequence). V lost 5 bases, J lost 1 base, and 8 bases lay in between. The CDR3 runs to 13 residues. In DNA form, the CDR3 reads TGTGCCAGCAGCCGACAGGAGAACACTGAAGCTTTCTTT. Its translation is CASSRQENTEAFF. Using reference TRBV7-9 and TRBJ1-1 for the parts outside the CDR3, the full variable domain is DTGVSQNPRHKITKRGQNVTFRCDPISEHNRLYWYRQTLGQGPEFLTYFQNEAQLEKSRLLSDRFSAERPKGSFSTLEIQRTEQGDSAMYLCASSRQENTEAFFGQGTRLTVV.

This clone turned up a few times. The genes are TRBV6-6 and TRBJ2-2, with D hard to call. The ends were cut back, 0 bases at V and 8 bases at J, with 4 bases in the middle. Germline loops: CDR1 MNHNY, CDR2 SVGAGI (reference sequence). The CDR3 consists of 12 residues. The CDR3 spells CASSYSQGELFF. The CDR3 region has the DNA TGTGCCAGCAGTTACTCTCAGGGGGAGCTGTTTTTT.

The gene calls are TRBV11-2 and TRBJ1-6, with D perhaps TRBD1 (5 bases). Germline values: CDR1 SGHAT, CDR2 FQNNGV. V gave up 1 base and J gave up 9 bases, with 13 bases separating them. The CDR3 runs to 15 residues. CDR3 in DNA: TGTGCCAGCAGCTTAGGTTCGGGGGGAGGTTCACCCCTCCACTTT. Amino acids: CASSLGSGGGSPLHF.

The chain carries TRBV6-6 and TRBJ1-1; 9 bases agree with TRBD1. The CDR3 runs 15 residues. V shed 7 bases and J 5 bases; nucleotides not matched to a gene: 11. Germline-derived CDR1 and CDR2 are MNHNY and SVGAGI (reference sequence). The CDR3 DNA reads as TGTGCCAGCATCCGGGACAGGGTCCTCGGGACTGAAGCTTTCTTT. This encodes CASIRDRVLGTEAFF.

This clone has more than one count but fewer than ten. The chain recombines TRBV10-3 with TRBJ2-5; 9 positions agree with TRBD1. CDR3 length: 15 amino acids. Looked up from germline, CDR1 is ENHRY and CDR2 is SYGVKD. V lost 3 bases and J lost 4; bases outside the gene matches: 6. This CDR3 is CAISDPGQGRETQYF. The CDR3 DNA reads as TGTGCCATCAGTGATCCGGGACAGGGACGAGAGACCCAGTACTTC.

This chain links TRBV28 with TRBJ2-7; D is uncertain. The CDR3 runs 11 residues. The V end was cut by 7 bases, the J end by 4 bases, with 8 bases between. Germline V gives CDR1 MDHEN, CDR2 SYDVKM. CDR3 loop: CASNFLYEQYF. The CDR3, as DNA: TGTGCCAGCAACTTTCTGTACGAGCAGTACTTC.

V is TRBV5-1 and J is TRBJ2-4; weak D call: TRBD1 (5 bases). The germline gives CDR1 SGHRS, CDR2 YFSETQ. V was trimmed by 0 bases and J by 7 bases, leaving 17 bases between them. The CDR3 contains 16 residues. CDR3 region: CASSLEVGRESNIQYF. In nucleotides, the CDR3 is TGCGCCAGCAGCTTGGAGGTGGGGCGTGAGAGCAACATTCAGTACTTC.

The chain joins TRBV15 to TRBJ2-2, with 8 bases that match TRBD2. Germline CDR1 and CDR2: LNHNV and YYDKDF (reference sequence). The length of the CDR3 is 17 residues. Trimming took 0 bases from V and 5 from J; bases not matched to a gene: 8. In nucleotides, the CDR3 is TGTGCCACCAGCAGAGATTACGGGACTAGTAGTACCGGGGAGCTGTTTTTT. It translates to CATSRDYGTSSTGELFF.

This clone has only a few counts. The genes are TRBV29-1 and TRBJ1-1; 9 nucleotides line up with TRBD1. Germline V lookup: CDR1 SQVTM, CDR2 ANQGSEA. V shed 7 bases and J 4 bases; nucleotides not matched to a gene: 10. CDR3 size: 14 residues. This chain's CDR3 is CSANRGLGATEAFF. Written as DNA, the CDR3 is TGCAGCGCAAACAGGGGGCTAGGAGCCACTGAAGCTTTCTTT.

CDR3 protein: CASSEGKEREETQYF. The CDR3 region has the DNA TGTGCCAGCAGTGAAGGCAAAGAGCGAGAAGAGACCCAGTACTTC. The chain employs TRBV2 and TRBJ2-5; D unresolved. Trimming removed 1 base at V and 3 bases at J, with 12 bases between. CDR1 and CDR2 (germline): SNHLY, FYNNEI. The CDR3 runs 15 residues.

V and J are TRBV28 and TRBJ2-5; TRBD1 matches at 10 bases. V lost 5 bases, J lost 8 bases, and 8 bases stayed unmatched. Germline V lookup: CDR1 MDHEN, CDR2 SYDVKM. The CDR3 has 14 residues. The CDR3 coding sequence is TGTGCCAGCAGTCTAGGGGGACAGGGGCGAACCCAGTACTTC. This encodes CASSLGGQGRTQYF.

The chain is built from TRBV7-8 and TRBJ2-7; 10 nucleotides line up with TRBD2. The CDR3 runs to 16 residues. The germline V gene encodes CDR1 SGHVS and CDR2 FQNEAQ. Trimming took 3 bases from V and 0 from J; bases not matched to a gene: 5. The CDR3 nucleotides read TGTGCCAGCAGCTTCTTCGGACTAGCGGACTCCTACGAGCAGTACTTC. Its protein product is CASSFFGLADSYEQYF.

This clone was recorded a few times. Other DNA sequences from this sample encode an identical CDR3 as well. CDR3 residues: CASSPPGAYGYTF. The CDR3 nucleotides are TGTGCCAGCAGCCCCCCGGGAGCCTATGGCTACACCTTC. The V and J genes are TRBV28 and TRBJ1-2; D gene ambiguous. The V gene's germline CDR1 is MDHEN and CDR2 SYDVKM. CDR3 length: 13 amino acids. V was trimmed by 6 bases and J by 4 bases, leaving 12 bases between them.

The V gene is TRBV14, the J gene TRBJ1-1; a weak D match, TRBD1 (6 bases). This CDR3 region has 14 residues. The germline V gene has CDR1 SGHDN and CDR2 FVKESK. With 4 bases removed from V and 1 base from J, the gap between germline ends came to 10 bases. CDR3 residues: CASSRTVKNTEAFF. The CDR3 DNA is TGTGCCAGCAGCCGGACAGTAAAGAACACTGAAGCTTTCTTT. Based on the CDR3 plus reference TRBV14 and TRBJ1-1, the full variable domain is EAGVTQFPSHSVIEKGQTVTLRCDPISGHDNLYWYRRVMGKEIKFLLHFVKESKQDESGMPNNRFLAERTGGTYSTLKVQPAELEDSGVYFCASSRTVKNTEAFFGQGTRLTVV.

This chain connects TRBV7-2 to TRBJ2-1; 9 nucleotides align to TRBD2. CDR3 length: 15 amino acids. Germline-derived CDR1 and CDR2 are SGHTA and FQGNSA. V lost 5 bases and J lost 4; bases outside the gene matches: 6. CDR3 DNA sequence: TGTGCCAGCAGCCCCCACGCGGGGGGGTACAATGAGCAGTTCTTC. Its translation is CASSPHAGGYNEQFF. Looking up the rest from reference TRBV7-2 and TRBJ2-1 gives the full variable domain: GAGVSQSPSNKVTEKGKDVELRCDPISGHTALYWYRQSLGQGLEFLIYFQGNSAPDKSGLPSDRFSAERTGGSVSTLTIQRTQQEDSAVYLCASSPHAGGYNEQFFGPGTRLTVL.

The chain joins TRBV5-4 to TRBJ2-2; perhaps TRBD1 as D (5 bases). Germline V lookup: CDR1 SGHNT, CDR2 YYREEE (reference sequence). The CDR3 loop spans 17 amino acids. V gave up 1 base and J gave up 1 base, with 14 bases separating them. The CDR3 coding sequence is TGTGCCAGCAGCTTGAGGGGCGGAACAGGGAACACCGGGGAGCTGTTTTTT. Residues: CASSLRGGTGNTGELFF.

The chain couples TRBV6-6 to TRBJ2-3; unclear D gene. Trimming stripped 4 bases from V and 2 bases from J, with 10 bases between. Germline values: CDR1 MNHNY, CDR2 SVGAGI (reference sequence). The CDR3 length is 14 residues. CDR3 nucleotide sequence: TGTGCCAGCAGTTCGACACGAACCACAGATACGCAGTATTTT. Translation gives CASSSTRTTDTQYF.

This clone appeared a few times. The chain combines TRBV2 with TRBJ1-5; D may be TRBD1 (6 bases). V dropped 2 bases and J dropped 0 bases, with 11 bases sitting between them. This CDR3 comprises 16 residues. The germline CDR1 and CDR2 sequences are SNHLY and FYNNEI. The CDR3 DNA is TGTGCCAGCAGTGAAAGTGGACAGAATAGCAATCAGCCCCAGCATTTT. Its protein is CASSESGQNSNQPQHF. Drawing the rest from reference TRBV2 and TRBJ1-5, the complete variable domain is EPEVTQTPSHQVTQMGQEVILRCVPISNHLYFYWYRQILGQKVEFLVSFYNNEISEKSEIFDDQFSVERPDGSNFTLKIRSTKLEDSAMYFCASSESGQNSNQPQHFGDGTRLSIL.

This rearrangement joins TRBV6-1 to TRBJ2-7, with 8 bases aligning to TRBD2. CDR3 length: 13 residues. CDR1 MNHNS and CDR2 SASEGT come from the germline V gene. V dropped 6 bases and J dropped 5; count of bases not matched to a gene: 6. CDR3 bases: TGTGCCAGCAGGGGGACTAGTGAACACGAGCAGTACTTC. It translates to CASRGTSEHEQYF.

The chain uses TRBV11-1 and TRBJ2-1, with TRBD2 identical over 11 bases. In germline, CDR1 is SGHAT, CDR2 FQDESV (reference sequence). Unmatched junction bases numbered 16, after V lost 5 bases and J lost 7 bases. The CDR3 runs 18 residues. CDR3: CASSVLGWTSGQGNEQFF. CDR3 sequence (DNA): TGTGCCAGCAGCGTCCTAGGATGGACTAGCGGGCAAGGGAATGAGCAGTTCTTC.

A few counts support this clone. This chain uses TRBV18 with TRBJ2-2, with D perhaps matching TRBD2 (6 bases). Trimming removed 5 bases from V and 4 bases from J, with 14 bases in between. The CDR3 extends over 15 amino acids. Germline values: CDR1 KGHSH, CDR2 LQKENI. CDR3: CASSSWLASTGELFF. In nucleotides, the CDR3 is TGTGCCAGCTCAAGTTGGCTAGCGAGCACCGGGGAGCTGTTTTTT.

There are many counts of this clone. The genes are TRBV7-8 and TRBJ2-1; 10 nucleotides match TRBD2. V gave up 4 bases and J gave up 0 bases; unmatched junction bases: 6. The germline gives CDR1 SGHVS, CDR2 FQNEAQ. This CDR3 spans 17 amino acids. The CDR3 nucleotides read TGTGCCAGCAGCTCCCGCTCTAGCGGGAGCTCCTACAATGAGCAGTTCTTC. It is translated as CASSSRSSGSSYNEQFF.